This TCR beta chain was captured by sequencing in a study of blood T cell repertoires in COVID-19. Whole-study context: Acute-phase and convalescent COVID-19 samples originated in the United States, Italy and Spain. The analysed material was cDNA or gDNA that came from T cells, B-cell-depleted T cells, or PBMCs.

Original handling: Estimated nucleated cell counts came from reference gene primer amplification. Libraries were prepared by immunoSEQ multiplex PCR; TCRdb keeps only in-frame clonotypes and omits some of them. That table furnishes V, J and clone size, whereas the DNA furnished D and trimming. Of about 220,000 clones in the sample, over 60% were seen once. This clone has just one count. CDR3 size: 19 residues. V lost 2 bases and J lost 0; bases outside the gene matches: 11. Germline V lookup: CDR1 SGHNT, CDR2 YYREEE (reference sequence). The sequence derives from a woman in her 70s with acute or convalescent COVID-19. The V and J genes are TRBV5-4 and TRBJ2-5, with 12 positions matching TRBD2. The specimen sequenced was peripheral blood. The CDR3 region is CASSFRPLRLAGDQETQYF. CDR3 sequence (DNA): TGTGCCAGCAGCTTCCGGCCCCTAAGACTAGCGGGGGACCAAGAGACCCAGTACTTC.